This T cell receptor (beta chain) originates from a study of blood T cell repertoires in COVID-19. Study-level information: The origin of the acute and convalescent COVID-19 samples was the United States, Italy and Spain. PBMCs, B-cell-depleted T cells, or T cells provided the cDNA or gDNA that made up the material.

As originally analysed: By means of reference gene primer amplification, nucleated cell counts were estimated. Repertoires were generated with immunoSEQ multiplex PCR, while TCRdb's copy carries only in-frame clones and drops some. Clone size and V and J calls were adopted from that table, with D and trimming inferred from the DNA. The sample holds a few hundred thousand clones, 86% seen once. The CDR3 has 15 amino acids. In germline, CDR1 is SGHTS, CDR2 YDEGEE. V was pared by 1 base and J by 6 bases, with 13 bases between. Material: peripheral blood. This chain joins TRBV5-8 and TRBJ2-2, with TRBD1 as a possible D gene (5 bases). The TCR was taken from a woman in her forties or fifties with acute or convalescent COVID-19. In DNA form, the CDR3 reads TGTGCCAGCAGCTTGACAGGATCGAGCGCCGGGGAGCTGTTTTTT. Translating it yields CASSLTGSSAGELFF.